The 2 T cell receptor beta chains presented below share a single source sample, sequenced in a study of beta chain features in type 1 diabetes. TCRB transcripts that were expressed got sequenced, as all of the isolated RNA had been reverse transcribed. TCRdb's table, derived via immunoSEQ multiplex PCR, lists solely in-frame clones and lacks some. This sample has 150,000 to 160,000 clones; 11% occur once, and the top ten carry about 1.9%. Material: central memory CD4+ T cells from blood. Every receptor here comes from a man younger than 35 in good health.

This sequence joins TRBV5-6 and TRBJ2-7; D may correspond to TRBD1 or TRBD2 (5 bases each). The CDR3 spans 15 residues. Trimming stripped 4 bases from V and 3 bases from J, with 17 bases between. The germline V gene encodes CDR1 SGHDT and CDR2 YYEEEE. CDR3 in amino acids: CASSPPRGPGYEQYF. Here the CDR3 DNA reads TGTGCCAGCAGCCCCCCTCGGGGCCCTGGCTACGAGCAGTACTTC.

The sample holds many counts of this clone. At one end the junction does not follow the germline gene, possibly because of a read error. The chain uses TRBV2 and TRBJ2-3, with a tentative D call TRBD2 (5 bases). The germline V gene encodes CDR1 SNHLY and CDR2 FYNNEI. The CDR3 totals 11 residues. This chain's CDR3 is CASSDRDKRDF. DNA of the CDR3: TGTGCCAGCAGTGATCGGGATAAGAGAGATTTT.